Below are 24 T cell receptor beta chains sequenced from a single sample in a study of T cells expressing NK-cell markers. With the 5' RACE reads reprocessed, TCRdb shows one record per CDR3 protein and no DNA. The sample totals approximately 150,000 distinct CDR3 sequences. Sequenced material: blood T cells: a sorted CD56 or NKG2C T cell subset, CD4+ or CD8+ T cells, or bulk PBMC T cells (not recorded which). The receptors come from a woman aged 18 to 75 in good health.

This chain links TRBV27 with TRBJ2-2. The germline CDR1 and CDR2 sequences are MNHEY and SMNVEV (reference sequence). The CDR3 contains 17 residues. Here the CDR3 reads CASSLLGVGSNTGELFF.

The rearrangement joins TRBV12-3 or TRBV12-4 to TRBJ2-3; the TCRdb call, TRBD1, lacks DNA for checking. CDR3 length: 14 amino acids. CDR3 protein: CASDGGPLADTQYF.

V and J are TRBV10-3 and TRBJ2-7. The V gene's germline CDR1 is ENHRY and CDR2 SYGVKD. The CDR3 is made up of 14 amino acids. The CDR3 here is CAISESAGAYEQYF.

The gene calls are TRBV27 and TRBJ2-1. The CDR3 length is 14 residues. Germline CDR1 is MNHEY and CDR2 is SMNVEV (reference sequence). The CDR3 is CASSSLKPSNEQFF.

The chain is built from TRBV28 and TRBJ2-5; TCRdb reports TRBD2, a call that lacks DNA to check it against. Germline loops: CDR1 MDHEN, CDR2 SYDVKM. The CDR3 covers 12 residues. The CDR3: CATQALGETQYF.

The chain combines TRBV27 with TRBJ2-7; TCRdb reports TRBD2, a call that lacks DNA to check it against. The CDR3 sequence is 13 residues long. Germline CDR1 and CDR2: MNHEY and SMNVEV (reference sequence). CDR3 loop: CASSSPPPAEQYF.

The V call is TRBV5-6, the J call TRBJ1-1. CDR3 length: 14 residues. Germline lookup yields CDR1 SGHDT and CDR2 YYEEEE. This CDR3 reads CASSLSGRESEAFF.

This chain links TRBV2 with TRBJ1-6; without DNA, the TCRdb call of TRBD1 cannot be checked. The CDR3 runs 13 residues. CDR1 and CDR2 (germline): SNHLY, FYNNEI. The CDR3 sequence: CASIQGVNSPLHF.

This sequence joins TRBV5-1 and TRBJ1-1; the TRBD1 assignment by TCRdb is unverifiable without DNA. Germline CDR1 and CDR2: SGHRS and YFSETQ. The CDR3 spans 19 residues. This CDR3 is CASSRVTNLPGQPNTEAFF.

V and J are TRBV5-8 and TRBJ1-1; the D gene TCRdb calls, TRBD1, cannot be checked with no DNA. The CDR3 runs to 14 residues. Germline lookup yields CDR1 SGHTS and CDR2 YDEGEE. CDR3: CASSLGQGSPEAFF.

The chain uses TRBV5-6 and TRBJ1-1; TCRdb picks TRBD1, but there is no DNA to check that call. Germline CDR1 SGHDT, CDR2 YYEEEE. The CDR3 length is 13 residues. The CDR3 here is CASSPLGAREAFF.

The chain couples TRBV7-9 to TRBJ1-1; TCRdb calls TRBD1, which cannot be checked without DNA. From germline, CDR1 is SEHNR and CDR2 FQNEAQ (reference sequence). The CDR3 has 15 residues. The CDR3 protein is CASSTRPTENTEAFF.

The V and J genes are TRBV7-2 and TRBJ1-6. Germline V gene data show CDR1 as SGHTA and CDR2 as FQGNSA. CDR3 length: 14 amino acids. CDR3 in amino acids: CASSTEGNNSPLHF.

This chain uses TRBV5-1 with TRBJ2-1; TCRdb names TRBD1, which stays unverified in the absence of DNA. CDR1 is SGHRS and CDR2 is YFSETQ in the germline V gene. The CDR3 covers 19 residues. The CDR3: CASSLARSWDQFSHNEQFF.

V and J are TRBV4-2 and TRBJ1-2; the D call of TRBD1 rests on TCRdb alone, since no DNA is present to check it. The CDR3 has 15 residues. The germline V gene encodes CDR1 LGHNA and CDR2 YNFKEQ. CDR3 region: CASSHDQRGGYGYTF.

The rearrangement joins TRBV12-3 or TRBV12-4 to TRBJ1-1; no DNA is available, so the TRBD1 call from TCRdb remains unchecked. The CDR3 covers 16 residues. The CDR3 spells CASTLGPDRGETEAFF.

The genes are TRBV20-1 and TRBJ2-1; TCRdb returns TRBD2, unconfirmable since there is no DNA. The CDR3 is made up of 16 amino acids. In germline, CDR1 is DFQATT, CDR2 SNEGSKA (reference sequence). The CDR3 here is CSAKGLAGGPYNEQFF.

CDR3 sequence reads: CASSTSGGWDTQYF. This rearrangement joins TRBV7-3 to TRBJ2-3; lacking DNA, the TRBD2 call made by TCRdb goes unchecked. The germline V gene has CDR1 SGHTA and CDR2 FQGTGA. This CDR3 contains 14 residues.

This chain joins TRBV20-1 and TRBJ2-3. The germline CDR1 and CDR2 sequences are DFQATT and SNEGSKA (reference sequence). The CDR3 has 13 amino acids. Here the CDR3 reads CSAEKDSTDTQYF.

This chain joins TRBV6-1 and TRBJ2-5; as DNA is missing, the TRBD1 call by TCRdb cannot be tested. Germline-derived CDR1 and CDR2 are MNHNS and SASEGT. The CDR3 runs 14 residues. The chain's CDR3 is CASRWTGGVETQYF.

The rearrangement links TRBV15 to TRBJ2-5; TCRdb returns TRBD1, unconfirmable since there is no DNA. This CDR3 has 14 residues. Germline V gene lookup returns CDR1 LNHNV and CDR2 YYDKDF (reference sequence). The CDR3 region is CATSRQKGGETQYF. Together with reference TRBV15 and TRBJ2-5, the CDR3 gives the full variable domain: DAMVIQNPRYQVTQFGKPVTLSCSQTLNHNVMYWYQQKSSQAPKLLFHYYDKDFNNEADTPDNFQSRRPNTSFCFLDIRSPGLGDTAMYLCATSRQKGGETQYFGPGTRLLVL.

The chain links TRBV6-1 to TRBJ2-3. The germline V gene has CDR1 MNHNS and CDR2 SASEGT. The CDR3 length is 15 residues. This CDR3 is CASSEPYKSTDTQYF.

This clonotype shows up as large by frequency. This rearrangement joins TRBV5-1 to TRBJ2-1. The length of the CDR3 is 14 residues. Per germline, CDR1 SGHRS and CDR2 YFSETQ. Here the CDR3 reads CASSSQLVYNEQFF. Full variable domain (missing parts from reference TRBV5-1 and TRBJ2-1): KAGVTQTPRYLIKTRGQQVTLSCSPISGHRSVSWYQQTPGQGLQFLFEYFSETQRNKGNFPGRFSGRQFSNSRSEMNVSTLELGDSALYLCASSSQLVYNEQFFGPGTRLTVL.

The CDR3: CASRTAGSSYNEQFF. V gene TRBV18 combines with J gene TRBJ2-1. The germline V gene has CDR1 KGHSH and CDR2 LQKENI. The CDR3 runs 15 residues.